The 32 T cell receptor beta chains below were found in one sample sequenced in a study of shared clonotypes between healthy human individuals (TCRdb year 2020). Libraries were made using the immunoSEQ multiplex PCR assay. TCRdb obtained this table from immuneACCESS and retained in-frame rearrangements with V and J assigned. These tables miss some clones; where compared with another copy, unresolved V genes account for less than half of the shortfall, and the remainder is unexplained. The sample has about 380,000 clones on record, approximately 96% of them singletons. The ten biggest clones cover approximately 0.3% of the sample. Sample: memory CD8+ T cells sorted from blood. Taken with the paper, the label for cell subset or site translates to: CD45RO+ cells pooled with CCR7-negative TemRA cells. The source of these receptors is a man aged 25 to 45 in good health.

The chain recombines TRBV29-1 with TRBJ1-2, with 11 bases lining up with TRBD1. CDR1 is SQVTM, CDR2 ANQGSEA, per germline. The CDR3 length is 14 residues. Trimming at V came to 4 bases and at J to 5 bases, leaving 6 bases not matched to a gene. CDR3 sequence: CSVVTGTGGYGYTF. The DNA of the CDR3 is TGCAGCGTTGTAACCGGGACAGGGGGGTATGGCTACACCTTC.

The chain joins TRBV6-6 to TRBJ2-7; TRBD2 matches 8 bases. The V gene end was trimmed by 0 bases and the J gene end by 0 bases; junction bases not matched to a gene: 4. The V gene's germline CDR1 is MNHNY and CDR2 SVGAGI (reference sequence). This CDR3 is 16 amino acids long. CDR3 amino acids: CASSYSQTSGSYEQYF. CDR3 DNA sequence: TGTGCCAGCAGTTACTCGCAAACTAGCGGCTCCTACGAGCAGTACTTC.

CDR3 coding DNA: TGTGCCAGCAGTTTTACCCTCCGACAGGGGGCGGGATGGGAGCAGTTCTTC. Translation: CASSFTLRQGAGWEQFF. The chain employs TRBV27 and TRBJ2-1; 10 positions match TRBD1. The ends lost 3 bases at V and 10 bases at J; junction bases unmatched: 15. The germline gives CDR1 MNHEY, CDR2 SMNVEV (reference sequence). CDR3 length: 17 amino acids.

The chain joins TRBV6-5 to TRBJ2-7, with D perhaps matching TRBD2 (6 bases). This CDR3 is built from 12 residues. The germline V and J ends were trimmed by 6 bases and 9 bases, with 15 bases remaining between them. The germline V gene has CDR1 MNHEY and CDR2 SVGAGI. This chain's CDR3 is CASSQRLGLQYF. The CDR3 nucleotides are TGTGCCAGCAGCCAACGACTAGGTCTGCAGTACTTC.

This clone was observed a single time. The rearrangement uses TRBV28 and TRBJ2-3, with TRBD2 identical over 8 bases. The CDR3 spans 18 residues. The ends lost 7 bases at V and 0 bases at J; junction bases unmatched: 15. Germline loops: CDR1 MDHEN, CDR2 SYDVKM. CDR3 in amino acids: CASTKHYWTSTSTDTQYF. The CDR3 DNA follows: TGTGCCAGCACTAAACACTACTGGACTAGCACTAGCACAGATACGCAGTATTTT.

CDR3 DNA: TGTGCCAGCTCACCACTTCATCCCGGGGAGCTGTTTTTT. Its translation is CASSPLHPGELFF. The chain links TRBV18 to TRBJ2-2; no clear D. V was cut by 1 base and J by 6 bases, with 6 bases left in between. Germline assignment: CDR1 KGHSH and CDR2 LQKENI. The CDR3 has 13 amino acids. Drawing the rest from reference TRBV18 and TRBJ2-2, the complete variable domain is NAGVMQNPRHLVRRRGQEARLRCSPMKGHSHVYWYRQLPEEGLKFMVYLQKENIIDESGMPKERFSAEFPKEGPSILRIQQVVRGDSAAYFCASSPLHPGELFFGEGSRLTVL.

The chain couples TRBV19 to TRBJ2-7, with D perhaps being TRBD1 or TRBD2 (6 bases each). CDR3 length equals 15 residues. Germline V gene data show CDR1 as LNHDA and CDR2 as SQIVND (reference sequence). V lost 3 bases and J lost 3, with 15 bases in between. CDR3 region: CASSISRRGVYEQYF. CDR3 nucleotide sequence: TGTGCCAGTAGTATTAGCCGGAGGGGGGTCTACGAGCAGTACTTC.

This chain connects TRBV14 to TRBJ2-3; D is undetermined. The V end lost 0 bases, the J end lost 6 bases, and 16 bases lay between the germline ends. Germline V gene lookup returns CDR1 SGHDN and CDR2 FVKESK. The length of the CDR3 is 16 residues. In DNA form, the CDR3 reads TGTGCCAGCAGCCAAGACGGCGCCGGGCCGGAGGATACGCAGTATTTT. It codes for CASSQDGAGPEDTQYF.

Regarding this clone: This may stem from a read error, because a much larger clone lies one nucleotide away. At the DNA level, this CDR3 is encoded by other sequences in the same sample as well. The V gene is TRBV20-1, the J gene TRBJ1-1; D is ambiguous. V was pared by 4 bases and J by 1 base, with 4 bases between. The CDR3 totals 11 residues. Germline CDR1 is DFQATT and CDR2 is SNEGSKA (reference sequence). The DNA of the CDR3 is TGCAGTGCTAAACAGAACACTGAAGCTTTCTTT. Its protein is CSAKQNTEAFF.

The rearrangement links TRBV7-9 to TRBJ2-1; D gene uncertain. CDR1 and CDR2 from the germline V gene are SEHNR and FQNEAQ (reference sequence). The CDR3 totals 14 residues. Trimming removed 0 bases from V and 8 bases from J, with 11 bases in between. Here the CDR3 DNA reads TGTGCCAGCAGCTTAGCGGGCGGCGGCGATGAGCAGTTCTTC. Translating it yields CASSLAGGGDEQFF.

CDR3 amino acids: CASSLGLAGGTAKNIQYF. CDR3 nucleotide sequence: TGCGCCAGCAGCTTGGGATTAGCGGGAGGGACCGCCAAAAACATTCAGTACTTC. This rearrangement joins TRBV5-1 to TRBJ2-4; 11 bases are a match to TRBD2. Germline values: CDR1 SGHRS, CDR2 YFSETQ. CDR3 length: 18 residues. V trimming: 0 bases; J trimming: 1 base; junction bases outside the gene matches: 6.

The chain links TRBV7-9 to TRBJ1-2; perhaps TRBD1 as D (6 bases). Germline CDR1 is SEHNR and CDR2 is FQNEAQ (reference sequence). The CDR3 totals 13 residues. V lost 1 base to trimming and J lost 8 bases, with 11 bases between them. CDR3 residues: CASSLVGGRGYTF. In nucleotides, the CDR3 is TGTGCCAGCAGCTTAGTCGGGGGCAGAGGCTACACCTTC.

The rearrangement uses TRBV6-5 and TRBJ2-1, with 7 bases lining up with TRBD2. The J segment lost 5 bases and the V segment lost 0 bases, leaving 7 bases of the junction unmatched. The germline gives CDR1 MNHEY, CDR2 SVGAGI. The CDR3 sequence is 16 residues long. CDR3 sequence reads: CASSYSWEGLNNEQFF. For the CDR3, the DNA is TGTGCCAGCAGTTACTCGTGGGAGGGCCTGAACAATGAGCAGTTCTTC.

The V call is TRBV29-1, the J call TRBJ2-2; possible D gene TRBD1, 5 bases. CDR1 is SQVTM and CDR2 is ANQGSEA in the germline V gene. This CDR3 is built from 13 residues. V dropped 5 bases and J dropped 0 bases, with 7 bases sitting between them. The CDR3 DNA follows: TGCAGCGTTATCAGGGCGAACACCGGGGAGCTGTTTTTT. Translating it yields CSVIRANTGELFF.

The chain combines TRBV6-1 with TRBJ2-3; TRBD1 aligns across 9 bases. The CDR3 length is 15 residues. The germline gives CDR1 MNHNS, CDR2 SASEGT. With V trimmed by 3 bases and J by 3 bases, 4 bases remained unmatched. The CDR3 DNA reads as TGTGCCAGCAGTGACACAGGGGGCGGGACAGATACGCAGTATTTT. This codes for CASSDTGGGTDTQYF.

This clone was seen once. The V call is TRBV19, the J call TRBJ2-7; D perhaps matches TRBD1 (5 bases). This CDR3 is built from 16 residues. The V gene lost 4 bases and the J gene lost 4 bases, with 20 bases spanning the gap. Germline V gene lookup returns CDR1 LNHDA and CDR2 SQIVND (reference sequence). Here the CDR3 reads CASSNPTEDLPYEQYF. DNA of the CDR3: TGTGCCAGTAGTAATCCGACAGAGGACCTTCCTTACGAGCAGTACTTC.

The chain is built from TRBV18 and TRBJ2-5; 8 nucleotides agree with TRBD2. Germline trimming cut 3 bases from V and 5 bases from J; bases unmatched to any gene: 8. Looked up from germline, CDR1 is KGHSH and CDR2 is LQKENI. The CDR3 spans 15 residues. This chain's CDR3 is CASSPPGTRRETQYF. In nucleotides, the CDR3 is TGTGCCAGCTCACCTCCCGGGACTAGAAGGGAGACCCAGTACTTC.

CDR3 nucleotides: TGCGCCAGCAGCTTGGAGGGGGCCTCTGGAAACACCATATATTTT. Amino acids: CASSLEGASGNTIYF. This rearrangement joins TRBV5-1 to TRBJ1-3, with TRBD1 identical over 7 bases. Germline V gene sequence: CDR1 SGHRS, CDR2 YFSETQ. With V trimmed by 0 bases and J by 0 bases, 0 bases remained unmatched. This CDR3 comprises 15 residues.

This chain connects TRBV7-9 to TRBJ1-2; D unresolved. V was cut by 0 bases and J by 6 bases, with 11 bases left in between. The CDR3 totals 14 residues. Germline V gives CDR1 SEHNR, CDR2 FQNEAQ (reference sequence). The CDR3 reads CASSLAYWENGYTF. CDR3 nucleotide sequence: TGTGCCAGCAGCTTAGCGTATTGGGAAAATGGCTACACCTTC.

The V and J genes are TRBV11-3 and TRBJ2-1; 7 nucleotides line up with TRBD2. CDR1 is SGHNT, CDR2 YENEEA, per germline. V lost 7 bases to trimming and J lost 4 bases; unmatched junction nucleotides: 4. The CDR3 is 13 amino acids. The CDR3 DNA is TGTGCCAGCACCCCTAGCGGTTACAATGAGCAGTTCTTC. Translation gives CASTPSGYNEQFF.

The rearrangement links TRBV10-2 to TRBJ2-5; possible D gene TRBD2, 5 bases. Germline V gives CDR1 WSHSY, CDR2 SAAADI. Trimming left V 5 bases short and J 2 bases short, with 9 bases between. The CDR3 contains 13 residues. CDR3 protein: CASSSGRQETQYF. The CDR3 DNA reads as TGCGCCAGCAGTTCGGGAAGGCAAGAGACCCAGTACTTC.

The genes are TRBV9 and TRBJ2-3, with 9 bases that match TRBD1. CDR3 length equals 16 residues. Trimming took 0 bases from V and 0 from J; bases not matched to a gene: 2. Germline CDR1 is SGDLS and CDR2 is YYNGEE. CDR3 region: CASSVDRGRSTDTQYF. The CDR3 region has the DNA TGTGCCAGCAGCGTAGACAGGGGGCGCAGCACAGATACGCAGTATTTT.

The chain carries TRBV5-1 and TRBJ2-5; a weak D match, TRBD1 (5 bases). V was shortened by 4 bases and J by 4 bases, with 8 bases between the two germline ends. The germline gives CDR1 SGHRS, CDR2 YFSETQ. The CDR3 is 12 residues long. The CDR3 sequence is CASSRGIETQYF. The DNA for the CDR3 is TGCGCCAGCAGCAGGGGTATAGAGACCCAGTACTTC.

This chain joins TRBV30 and TRBJ2-7; D is possibly TRBD2 (5 bases). The CDR3 runs 13 residues. CDR1 is GTSNPN and CDR2 is SVGIG in the germline V gene (reference sequence). The V end was cut by 3 bases, the J end by 5 bases, with 14 bases between. The CDR3 DNA is TGTGCCTGGAGCGCGGGCCTTTTAAACGAGCAGTACTTC. Residues: CAWSAGLLNEQYF. Complete variable domain (other parts from reference TRBV30 and TRBJ2-7): SQTIHQWPATLVQPVGSPLSLECTVEGTSNPNLYWYRQAAGRGLQLLFYSVGIGQISSEVPQNLSASRPQDRQFILSSKKLLLSDSGFYLCAWSAGLLNEQYFGPGTRLTVT.

The chain recombines TRBV5-6 with TRBJ2-2; D perhaps matches TRBD1 (5 bases). V lost 0 bases, J lost 6 bases, and 6 bases lay in between. The CDR3 totals 13 residues. Germline V gene sequence: CDR1 SGHDT, CDR2 YYEEEE. The CDR3 sequence is CASSLVGAGELFF. The CDR3, as DNA: TGTGCCAGCAGCTTGGTAGGGGCCGGGGAGCTGTTTTTT.

This clone was seen only once. V gene TRBV5-1 combines with J gene TRBJ2-7, with 7 bases matching TRBD1. Looked up from germline, CDR1 is SGHRS and CDR2 is YFSETQ. J gave up 1 base and V 2 bases, and 6 bases lay outside the gene matches. The CDR3 length is 15 residues. The CDR3 reads CASSFTGARSYEQYF. CDR3 DNA: TGCGCCAGCAGCTTCACAGGGGCAAGGTCCTACGAGCAGTACTTC.

The chain is built from TRBV15 and TRBJ2-3; D ambiguous. CDR1 LNHNV and CDR2 YYDKDF come from the germline V gene (reference sequence). This CDR3 is 14 amino acids long. V was shortened by 0 bases and J by 4 bases, with 8 bases between the two germline ends. The CDR3 is CATSRDRAADTQYF. In DNA, the CDR3 is TGTGCCACCAGCAGAGATCGTGCCGCAGATACGCAGTATTTT. The whole variable domain, remainder taken from reference TRBV15 and TRBJ2-3, is DAMVIQNPRYQVTQFGKPVTLSCSQTLNHNVMYWYQQKSSQAPKLLFHYYDKDFNNEADTPDNFQSRRPNTSFCFLDIRSPGLGDTAMYLCATSRDRAADTQYFGPGTRLTVL.

J is TRBJ2-1 and V is TRBV5-6; 7 bases match TRBD1. This CDR3 comprises 11 residues. With V trimmed by 0 bases and J by 16 bases, 4 bases remained unmatched. Germline CDR1 SGHDT, CDR2 YYEEEE. The CDR3 sequence: CASSLGQGHFF. CDR3 nucleotides: TGTGCCAGCAGCTTGGGACAGGGTCACTTCTTC.

The DNA of the CDR3 is TGTGCCAGCAGCTTATCCCGGGAGAACACTGAAGCTTTCTTT. Amino acid sequence: CASSLSRENTEAFF. The chain carries TRBV7-8 and TRBJ1-1; no reliable D call. This CDR3 is built from 14 residues. From germline, CDR1 is SGHVS and CDR2 FQNEAQ. V was shortened by 2 bases and J by 1 base, with 8 bases between the two germline ends.

The genes are TRBV5-1 and TRBJ1-1; perhaps TRBD1 as D (5 bases). The CDR3 is 16 amino acids. CDR1 SGHRS and CDR2 YFSETQ come from the germline V gene. The V gene lost 5 bases and the J gene lost 1 base, with 18 bases spanning the gap. CDR3 sequence reads: CASRNSPPGGNTEAFF. CDR3 nucleotides: TGCGCCAGCAGAAACAGTCCCCCGGGGGGGAACACTGAAGCTTTCTTT.

This sequence joins TRBV6-5 and TRBJ2-2; D unclear. Trimming left V 2 bases short and J 0 bases short, with 10 bases between. From germline, CDR1 is MNHEY and CDR2 SVGAGI. CDR3 length: 16 amino acids. The CDR3 sequence: CASSYDLGSNTGELFF. As DNA, the CDR3 is TGTGCCAGCAGTTACGATCTGGGGTCGAACACCGGGGAGCTGTTTTTT.

The chain couples TRBV11-2 to TRBJ1-1; possible D gene TRBD1, 5 bases. The CDR3 is 13 residues long. Trimming removed 3 bases at V and 1 base at J, with 6 bases between. Germline loops: CDR1 SGHAT, CDR2 FQNNGV. CDR3 sequence reads: CASSFGGNTEAFF. CDR3 nucleotides: TGTGCCAGCAGCTTTGGGGGGAACACTGAAGCTTTCTTT.